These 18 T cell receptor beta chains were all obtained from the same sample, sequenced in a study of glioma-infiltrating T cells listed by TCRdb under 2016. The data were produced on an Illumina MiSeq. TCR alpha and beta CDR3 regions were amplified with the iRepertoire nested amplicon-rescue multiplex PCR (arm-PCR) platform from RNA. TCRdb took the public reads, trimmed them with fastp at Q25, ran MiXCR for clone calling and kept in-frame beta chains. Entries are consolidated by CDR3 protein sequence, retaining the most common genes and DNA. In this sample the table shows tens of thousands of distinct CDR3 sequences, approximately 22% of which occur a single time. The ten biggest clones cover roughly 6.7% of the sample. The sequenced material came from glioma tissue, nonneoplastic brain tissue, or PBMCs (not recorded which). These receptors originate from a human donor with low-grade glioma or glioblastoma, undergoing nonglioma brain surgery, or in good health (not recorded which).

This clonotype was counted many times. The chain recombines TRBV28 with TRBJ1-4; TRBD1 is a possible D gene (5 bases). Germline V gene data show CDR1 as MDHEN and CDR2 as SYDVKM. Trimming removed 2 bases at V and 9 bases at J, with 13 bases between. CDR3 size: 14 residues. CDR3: CASSLTPQGQKLFF. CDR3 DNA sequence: TGTGCCAGCAGTTTAACCCCGCAGGGCCAAAAACTGTTTTTT.

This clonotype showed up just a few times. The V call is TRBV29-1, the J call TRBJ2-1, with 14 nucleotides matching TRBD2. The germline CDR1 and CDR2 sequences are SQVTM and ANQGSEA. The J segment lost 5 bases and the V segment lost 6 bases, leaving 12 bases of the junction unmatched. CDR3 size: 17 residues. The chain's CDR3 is CSVHRDLTSGRDNEQFF. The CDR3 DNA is TGCAGCGTACACCGGGACCTGACTAGCGGGAGGGACAATGAGCAGTTCTTC.

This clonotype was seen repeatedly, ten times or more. The chain's CDR3 is CASSLVDRQPQHF. The CDR3 DNA sequence: TGTGCCAGCAGCTTGGTGGACAGACAGCCCCAGCATTTT. The chain combines TRBV5-6 with TRBJ1-5; maybe TRBD1 (6 bases). The CDR3 extends over 13 amino acids. Germline values: CDR1 SGHDT, CDR2 YYEEEE. Trimming pared 0 bases from V and 7 bases from J, leaving 8 bases between.

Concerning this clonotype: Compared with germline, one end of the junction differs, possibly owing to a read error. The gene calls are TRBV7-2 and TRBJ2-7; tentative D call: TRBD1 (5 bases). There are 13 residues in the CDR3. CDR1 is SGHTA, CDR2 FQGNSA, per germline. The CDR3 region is CASSLRGAELQYF. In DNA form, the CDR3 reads TGTGCCAGCAGCTTACGTGGGGCAGAATTACAGTATTTC. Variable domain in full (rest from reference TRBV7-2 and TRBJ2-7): GAGVSQSPSNKVTEKGKDVELRCDPISGHTALYWYRQSLGQGLEFLIYFQGNSAPDKSGLPSDRFSAERTGGSVSTLTIQRTQQEDSAVYLCASSLRGAELQYFGPGTRLTVT.

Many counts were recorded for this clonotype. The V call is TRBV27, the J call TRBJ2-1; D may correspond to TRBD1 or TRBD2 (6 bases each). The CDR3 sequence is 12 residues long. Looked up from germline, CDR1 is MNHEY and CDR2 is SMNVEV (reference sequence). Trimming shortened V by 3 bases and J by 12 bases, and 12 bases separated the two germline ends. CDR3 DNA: TGTGCCAGCAGTTTCGGTCGGGGGCCGCAGTTCTTC. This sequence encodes CASSFGRGPQFF.

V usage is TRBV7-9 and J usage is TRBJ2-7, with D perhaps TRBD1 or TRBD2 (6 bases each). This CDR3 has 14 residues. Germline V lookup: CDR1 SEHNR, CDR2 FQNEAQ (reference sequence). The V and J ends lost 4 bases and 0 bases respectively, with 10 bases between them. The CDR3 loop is CASSSGDTSYEQYF. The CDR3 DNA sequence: TGTGCCAGCAGCTCGGGGGACACCTCCTACGAGCAGTACTTC.

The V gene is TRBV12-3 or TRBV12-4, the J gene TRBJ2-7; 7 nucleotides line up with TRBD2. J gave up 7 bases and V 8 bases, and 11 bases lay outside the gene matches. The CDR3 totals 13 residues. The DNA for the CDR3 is TGTGCCAGCGGGCTCGGGGGGTCTCGTGAGCAGTACTTC. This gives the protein CASGLGGSREQYF.

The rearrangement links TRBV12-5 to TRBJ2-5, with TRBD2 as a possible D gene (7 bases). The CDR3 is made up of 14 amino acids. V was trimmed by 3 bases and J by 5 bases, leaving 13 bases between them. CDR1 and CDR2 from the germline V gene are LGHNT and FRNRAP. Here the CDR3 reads CASGLQGGPETQYF. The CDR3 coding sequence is TGTGCTAGTGGTTTACAGGGAGGGCCGGAGACCCAGTACTTC. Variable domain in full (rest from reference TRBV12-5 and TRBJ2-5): DARVTQTPRHKVTEMGQEVTMRCQPILGHNTVFWYRQTMMQGLELLAYFRNRAPLDDSGMPKDRFSAEMPDATLATLKIQPSEPRDSAVYFCASGLQGGPETQYFGPGTRLLVL.

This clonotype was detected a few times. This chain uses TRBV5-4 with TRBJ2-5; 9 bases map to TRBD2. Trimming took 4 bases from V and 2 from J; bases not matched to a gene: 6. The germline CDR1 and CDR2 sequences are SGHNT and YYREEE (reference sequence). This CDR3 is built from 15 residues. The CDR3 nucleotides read TGTGCCAGCAGCGCCTCGACTAGCGGACAAGAGACCCAGTACTTC. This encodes CASSASTSGQETQYF.

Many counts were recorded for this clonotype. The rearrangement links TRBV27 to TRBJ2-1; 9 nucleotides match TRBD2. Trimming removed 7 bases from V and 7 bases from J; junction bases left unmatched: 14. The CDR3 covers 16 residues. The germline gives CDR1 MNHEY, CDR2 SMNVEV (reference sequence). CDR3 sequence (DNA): TGTGCCAGCAAACCGCTAGCGGGGAACGGAGGGAATGAGCAGTTCTTC. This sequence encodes CASKPLAGNGGNEQFF.

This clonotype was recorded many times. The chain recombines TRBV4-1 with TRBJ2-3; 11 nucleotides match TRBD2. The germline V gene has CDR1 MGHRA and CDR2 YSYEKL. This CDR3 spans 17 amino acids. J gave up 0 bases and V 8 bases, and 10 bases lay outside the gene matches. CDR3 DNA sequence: TGCGCCAGCTCGAGACTAGCGGGACGACCTAGCACAGATACGCAGTATTTT. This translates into CASSRLAGRPSTDTQYF.

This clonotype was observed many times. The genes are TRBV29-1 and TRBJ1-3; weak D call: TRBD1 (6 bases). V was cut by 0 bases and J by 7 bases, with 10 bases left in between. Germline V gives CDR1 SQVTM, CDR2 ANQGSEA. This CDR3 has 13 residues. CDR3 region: CSVEEGQGNTIYF. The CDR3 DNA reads TGCAGCGTTGAAGAGGGGCAGGGGAACACCATATATTTT.

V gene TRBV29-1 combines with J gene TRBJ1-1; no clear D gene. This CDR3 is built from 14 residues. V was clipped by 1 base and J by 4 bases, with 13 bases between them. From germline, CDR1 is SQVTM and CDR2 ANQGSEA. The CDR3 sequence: CSVEGAVPGTEAFF. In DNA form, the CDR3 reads TGCAGCGTTGAAGGGGCGGTGCCGGGCACTGAAGCTTTCTTT.

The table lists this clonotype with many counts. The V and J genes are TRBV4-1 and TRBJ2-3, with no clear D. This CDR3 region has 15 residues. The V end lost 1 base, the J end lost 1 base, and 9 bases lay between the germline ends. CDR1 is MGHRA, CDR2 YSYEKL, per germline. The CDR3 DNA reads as TGCGCCAGCAGCCAAGTCCCGGGCCGCACAGATACGCAGTATTTT. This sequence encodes CASSQVPGRTDTQYF.

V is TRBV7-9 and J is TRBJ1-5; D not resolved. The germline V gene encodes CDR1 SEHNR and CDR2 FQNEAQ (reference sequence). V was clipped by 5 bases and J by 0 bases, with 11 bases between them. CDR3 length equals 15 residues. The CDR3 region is CASSGSGSSNQPQHF. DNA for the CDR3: TGTGCCAGCAGCGGATCAGGCAGTAGCAATCAGCCCCAGCATTTT.

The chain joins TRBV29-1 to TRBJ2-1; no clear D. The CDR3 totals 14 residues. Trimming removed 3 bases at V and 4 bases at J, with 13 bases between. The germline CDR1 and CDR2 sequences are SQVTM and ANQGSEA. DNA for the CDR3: TGCAGCGTTGATAGAAGACTCCCGTACAATGAGCAGTTCTTC. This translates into CSVDRRLPYNEQFF.

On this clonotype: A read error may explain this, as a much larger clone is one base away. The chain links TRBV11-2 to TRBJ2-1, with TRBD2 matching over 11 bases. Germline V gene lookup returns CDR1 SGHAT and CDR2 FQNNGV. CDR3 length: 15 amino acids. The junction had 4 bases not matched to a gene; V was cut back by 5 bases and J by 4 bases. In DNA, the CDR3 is TGTGCCAGCAGCCGAAGACTAGCGGGGTACAATGAGCAGTTCTTC. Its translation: CASSRRLAGYNEQFF.

This CDR3 reads CASSQRTSGATDTQYF. CDR3 in DNA: TGTGCCAGCAGCCAAAGGACTAGCGGGGCCACAGATACGCAGTATTTT. The chain joins TRBV6-2 or TRBV6-3 to TRBJ2-3; 12 positions match TRBD2. The J segment lost 2 bases and the V segment lost 6 bases, leaving 6 bases of the junction unmatched. Germline V CDR1 and CDR2: MNHEY, SVGEGT. The CDR3 is made up of 16 amino acids.